This T cell receptor beta chain comes out of a study of blood T cell repertoires in COVID-19 (dated by TCRdb to 2018 to 2020). The study in broad terms: Collaborator samples came from the United States, Italy and Spain and covered acute and convalescent phases of COVID-19. Samples were obtained from the ongoing ImmuneRACE study (first 160 participants) and from about 1,300 subjects provided by 6 global collaborators. The prospective study material was composed of cDNA or gDNA derived from T cells, B-cell-depleted T cells, or PBMCs. The repertoires were made available in a free public database intended to serve as a resource for research on the immune response to SARS-CoV-2. Subjects who had been exposed to COVID-19, were actively infected with it, or had recovered from it provided the deeply sampled blood TCRbeta repertoires that made up the dataset. Where available, HLA class I and class II types were obtained from metadata supplied by the sample provider rather than from assay-based typing. A de-identified subject ID, COVID-19 status, age in years and sex were almost always included in the sample metadata.

TCRbeta CDR3 regions were amplified from genomic DNA using the immunoSEQ Assay, a bias-controlled multiplex PCR. The paper's data handling went like this. The number of nucleated cells in each sample was estimated by amplification of reference gene primers within the assay. To quantify the absolute abundance of each unique TCRbeta CDR3 rearrangement, sequence reads were collapsed and filtered. For each sample, productive Simpson clonality was calculated by taking the square root of Simpson's diversity index across productive rearrangements. Imported from immuneACCESS, the table was reduced by TCRdb to in-frame sequences with V and J called. These copies leave out some clones; in studies compared against another copy, an unresolved V gene accounts for under half, and the cause of the remainder is not known. V, J and clone size were drawn from that table, and D and trimming were deduced from the DNA. The sample table contains 200,000 to 300,000 clones; only one count was recorded for roughly 81% of them. The top ten hold roughly 8% of the sample.

One collaborating source in Seattle enrolled patients while the patients were actively infected and followed the patients over time throughout the course of disease. Whole blood was collected in K2EDTA tubes by collaborating institutions according to the institutions' own protocols. For TCRbeta analysis, collaborators shipped samples as frozen whole blood, isolated PBMCs, or DNA extracted from either of those sample types. A remark on this clone: This receptor's antigen is unknown. Base qualities were left out, and no much larger clone turns up one base away.

What the research found in general, with its limitations: Clinical and demographic metadata were provided uncurated, with the amount varying by source and participant.

Relative to germline, V is missing 0 bases and J is missing 5 bases, with 1 base of the junction outside any gene match. There are 14 amino acids in the CDR3, from cysteine to phenylalanine inclusive. The read is trimmed to its CDR3 DNA, 42 bases read in frame from base 1. Based on the germline V gene, the CDR1 and CDR2 sequences are SGHRS and YFSETQ. The sequenced sample was peripheral blood. This TCR derives from a woman over 75 with COVID-19, enrolled during active disease. The chain is made from TRBV5-1 and TRBJ1-5, with 8 bases in between that match TRBD1. The sequenced DNA: TGCGCCAGCAGCTTGGGGGGACAGGATCAGCCCCAGCATTTT. This is translated as CASSLGGQDQPQHF.